This T cell receptor beta chain was captured in a study of molecular identifiers for immune sequencing clone quantification. CDR1 is SNHLY, CDR2 FYNNEI, per germline. This CDR3 contains 16 residues. The germline V and J ends were trimmed by 4 bases and 0 bases, with 13 bases remaining between them. Both previously described methods and listed TCR primers were employed to make bulk TCR libraries. TCRdb reprocessed the PCR reads via MiXCR and lists one record per CDR3 protein. The sample lists some 93,000 distinct CDR3 sequences; around 20% were seen once. Sample: naive CD8+ T cells from blood, with Jurkat cell RNA spiked in. Subset reported: FACS-sorted CD8+CD4-CCR7+CD45RA+ naive T cells. The rearrangement uses TRBV2 and TRBJ2-1; D is undetermined. This sequence originates from a human donor in good health. Some libraries in this study had Jurkat cell RNA spiked in. The CDR3, as DNA: TGTGCCAGCAGTGTCCCAGAAAGGAGCTCCTACAATGAGCAGTTCTTC. Translated: CASSVPERSSYNEQFF.